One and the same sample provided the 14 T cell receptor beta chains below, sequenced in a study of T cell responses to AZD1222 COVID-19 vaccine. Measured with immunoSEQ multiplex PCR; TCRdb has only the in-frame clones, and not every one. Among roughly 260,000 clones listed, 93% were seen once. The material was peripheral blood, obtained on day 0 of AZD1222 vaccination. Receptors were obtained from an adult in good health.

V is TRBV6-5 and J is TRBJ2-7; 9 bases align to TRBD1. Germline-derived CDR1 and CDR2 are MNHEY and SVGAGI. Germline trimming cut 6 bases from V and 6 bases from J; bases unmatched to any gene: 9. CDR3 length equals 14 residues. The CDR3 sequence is CASSPGTGFSEQYF. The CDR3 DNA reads TGTGCCAGCAGCCCCGGGACAGGGTTTAGCGAGCAGTACTTC.

The DNA for the CDR3 is TGTGCCAGCAGTTACGTAGCAAACTATGGCTACACCTTC. Translation gives CASSYVANYGYTF. The chain employs TRBV6-5 and TRBJ1-2; D call uncertain. In germline, CDR1 is MNHEY, CDR2 SVGAGI. V was pared by 2 bases and J by 2 bases, with 6 bases between. This CDR3 comprises 13 residues.

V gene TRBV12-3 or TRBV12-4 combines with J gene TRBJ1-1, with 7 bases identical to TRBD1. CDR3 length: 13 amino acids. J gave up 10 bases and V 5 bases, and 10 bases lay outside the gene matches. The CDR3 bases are TGTGCCAGCAGTAGACAGGGAGGGAGTACAGCTTTCTTT. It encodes CASSRQGGSTAFF.

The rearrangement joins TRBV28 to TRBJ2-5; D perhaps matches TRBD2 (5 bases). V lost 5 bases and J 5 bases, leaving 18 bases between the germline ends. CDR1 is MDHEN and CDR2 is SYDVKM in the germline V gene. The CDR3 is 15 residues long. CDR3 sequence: CASSLLGLAGETQYF. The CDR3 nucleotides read TGTGCCAGCAGTCTATTGGGCCTTGCGGGCGAGACCCAGTACTTC.

The CDR3 DNA follows: TGTGCCAGCAGCTTGGGGGGAGCGAACACCGGGGAGCTGTTTTTT. Amino acid sequence: CASSLGGANTGELFF. This chain uses TRBV7-9 with TRBJ2-2, with TRBD2 as a possible D gene (6 bases). Germline V CDR1 and CDR2: SEHNR, FQNEAQ (reference sequence). V lost 3 bases and J lost 0, with 8 bases in between. CDR3 length: 15 amino acids.

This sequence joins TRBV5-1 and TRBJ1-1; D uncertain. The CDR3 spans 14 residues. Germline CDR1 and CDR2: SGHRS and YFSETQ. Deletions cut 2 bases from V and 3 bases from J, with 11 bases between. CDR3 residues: CASSFLQRDTEAFF. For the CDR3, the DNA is TGCGCCAGCAGCTTCCTTCAACGGGACACTGAAGCTTTCTTT.

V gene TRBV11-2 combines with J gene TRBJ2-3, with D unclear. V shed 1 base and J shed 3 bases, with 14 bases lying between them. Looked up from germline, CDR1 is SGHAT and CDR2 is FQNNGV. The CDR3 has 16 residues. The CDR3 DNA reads TGTGCCAGCAGCTTAGCGGGCGGCCCCTCGACAGATACGCAGTATTTT. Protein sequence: CASSLAGGPSTDTQYF. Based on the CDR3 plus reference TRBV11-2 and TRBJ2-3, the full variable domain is EAGVAQSPRYKIIEKRQSVAFWCNPISGHATLYWYQQILGQGPKLLIQFQNNGVVDDSQLPKDRFSAERLKGVDSTLKIQPAKLEDSAVYLCASSLAGGPSTDTQYFGPGTRLTVL.

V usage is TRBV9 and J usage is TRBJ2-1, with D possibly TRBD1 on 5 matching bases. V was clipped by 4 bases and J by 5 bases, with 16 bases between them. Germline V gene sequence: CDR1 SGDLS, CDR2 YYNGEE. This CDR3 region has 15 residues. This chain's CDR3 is CASSPGKGAHNEQFF. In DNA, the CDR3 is TGTGCCAGCAGCCCTGGAAAAGGGGCCCACAATGAGCAGTTCTTC.

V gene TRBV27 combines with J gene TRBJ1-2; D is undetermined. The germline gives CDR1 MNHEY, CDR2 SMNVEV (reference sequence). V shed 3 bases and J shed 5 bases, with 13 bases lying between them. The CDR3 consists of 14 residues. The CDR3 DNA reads TGTGCCAGCAGTTTTAATGGGGTTGGGTATGGCTACACCTTC. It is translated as CASSFNGVGYGYTF.

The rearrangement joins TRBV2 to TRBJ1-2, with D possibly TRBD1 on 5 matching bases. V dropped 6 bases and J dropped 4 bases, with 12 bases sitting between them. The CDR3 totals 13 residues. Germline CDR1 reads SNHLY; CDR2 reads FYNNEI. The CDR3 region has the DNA TGTGCCAGCAGGTACCGGGGGGGCTATGGCTACACCTTC. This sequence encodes CASRYRGGYGYTF. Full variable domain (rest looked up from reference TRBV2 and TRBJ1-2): EPEVTQTPSHQVTQMGQEVILRCVPISNHLYFYWYRQILGQKVEFLVSFYNNEISEKSEIFDDQFSVERPDGSNFTLKIRSTKLEDSAMYFCASRYRGGYGYTFGSGTRLTVV.

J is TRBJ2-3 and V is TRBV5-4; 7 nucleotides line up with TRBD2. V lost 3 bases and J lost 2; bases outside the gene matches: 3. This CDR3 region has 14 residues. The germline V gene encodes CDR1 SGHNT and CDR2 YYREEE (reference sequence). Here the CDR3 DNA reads TGTGCCAGCAGCTACGGGACTACCACAGATACGCAGTATTTT. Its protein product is CASSYGTTTDTQYF. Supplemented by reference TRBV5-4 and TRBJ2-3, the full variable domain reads ETGVTQSPTHLIKTRGQQVTLRCSSQSGHNTVSWYQQALGQGPQFIFQYYREEENGRGNFPPRFSGLQFPNYSSELNVNALELDDSALYLCASSYGTTTDTQYFGPGTRLTVL.

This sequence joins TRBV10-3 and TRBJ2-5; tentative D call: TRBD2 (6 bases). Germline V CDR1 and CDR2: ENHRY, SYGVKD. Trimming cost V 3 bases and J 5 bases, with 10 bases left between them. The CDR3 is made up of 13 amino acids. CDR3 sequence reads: CAISEGGRETQYF. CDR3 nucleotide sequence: TGTGCCATCAGTGAAGGAGGGCGGGAGACCCAGTACTTC.

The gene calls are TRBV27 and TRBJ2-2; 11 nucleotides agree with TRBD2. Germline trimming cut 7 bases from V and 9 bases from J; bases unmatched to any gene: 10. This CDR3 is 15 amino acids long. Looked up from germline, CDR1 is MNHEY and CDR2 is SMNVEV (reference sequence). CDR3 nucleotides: TGTGCCAGCATCGGGACTAGCGGCTTCCACCGGGAGCTGTTTTTT. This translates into CASIGTSGFHRELFF.

The CDR3 protein is CASSPGVGTGHNQPQHF. CDR3 DNA sequence: TGTGCCAGCTCACCCGGAGTAGGGACCGGGCACAATCAGCCCCAGCATTTT. The rearrangement links TRBV18 to TRBJ1-5; D perhaps matches TRBD1 (5 bases). There are 17 residues in the CDR3. Germline V gene data show CDR1 as KGHSH and CDR2 as LQKENI. Trimming pared 3 bases from V and 3 bases from J, leaving 18 bases between.